The clone carrying this TCR beta chain was detected once. This specimen comes from a study of blood T cell repertoires in COVID-19. Study overall: The United States, Italy and Spain provided the acute and convalescent COVID-19 samples. PBMCs, B-cell-depleted T cells, or T cells provided the cDNA or gDNA that made up the material.

Under the authors' procedure: Estimates of nucleated cell counts were drawn from the amplification of reference gene primers. The repertoire was sequenced with immunoSEQ multiplex PCR; TCRdb's copy has only in-frame clones and lacks some. V and J calls plus clone size are reproduced from that table; the DNA served to infer D and trimming. The data hold nearly 55,000 clones, with roughly 84% observed a single time. This CDR3 contains 16 residues. From germline, CDR1 is LGHNA and CDR2 YSLEER. V was cut by 3 bases and J by 8 bases, with 22 bases left in between. The V and J genes are TRBV4-3 and TRBJ1-2; possible D gene TRBD1, 5 bases. The receptor's source is a man aged 65-85 years with active COVID-19. Sequencing was performed on peripheral blood. DNA of the CDR3: TGCGCCAGCAGCCAGGGTTCGGGACTCCAGCCCTACGGCTACACCTTC. The encoded protein is CASSQGSGLQPYGYTF.